This section outlines one TCR beta chain sequence together with its context. Here immunoSEQ multiplex PCR was the method, and the copy in TCRdb shows in-frame clones only, minus some. The profile shows about 220,000 clones, approximately 80% of them singletons. These data come from a study of blood T cell repertoires in COVID-19. In the study overall: COVID-19 samples from acute and convalescent phases originated in the United States, Italy and Spain.

Trimming cost V 6 bases and J 0 bases, with 11 bases left between them. The CDR3 contains 14 residues. The germline V gene has CDR1 SNHLY and CDR2 FYNNEI. The sequence came from a man aged 45 to 65 with active or convalescent COVID-19. The sequenced sample was peripheral blood. V and J are TRBV2 and TRBJ2-5, with D possibly being TRBD1 (6 bases). CDR3: CASSLQGYQETQYF. CDR3 DNA: TGTGCCAGCAGCCTACAGGGTTACCAAGAGACCCAGTACTTC.